The source of this T cell receptor beta chain is a study of T cell changes during pregnancy in multiple sclerosis. This CDR3 comprises 14 residues. Germline V lookup: CDR1 SGHTA, CDR2 FQGNSA. The V and J ends lost 2 bases and 4 bases respectively, with 11 bases between them. The table came from immunoSEQ multiplex PCR; TCRdb's copy has only in-frame clones and leaves some out. The data hold 30,000 to 35,000 clones, with approximately 90% observed a single time. The sequenced sample was CD8+ T cells from peripheral blood mononuclear cells, obtained in the third trimester of pregnancy. The chain joins TRBV7-2 to TRBJ2-5, with a weak D call TRBD2 (5 bases). The receptor comes from a female donor with multiple sclerosis, enrolled in a pregnancy study. This CDR3 reads CASSLTLAGETQYF. CDR3 bases: TGTGCCAGCAGCTTAACTCTAGCAGGAGAGACCCAGTACTTC.